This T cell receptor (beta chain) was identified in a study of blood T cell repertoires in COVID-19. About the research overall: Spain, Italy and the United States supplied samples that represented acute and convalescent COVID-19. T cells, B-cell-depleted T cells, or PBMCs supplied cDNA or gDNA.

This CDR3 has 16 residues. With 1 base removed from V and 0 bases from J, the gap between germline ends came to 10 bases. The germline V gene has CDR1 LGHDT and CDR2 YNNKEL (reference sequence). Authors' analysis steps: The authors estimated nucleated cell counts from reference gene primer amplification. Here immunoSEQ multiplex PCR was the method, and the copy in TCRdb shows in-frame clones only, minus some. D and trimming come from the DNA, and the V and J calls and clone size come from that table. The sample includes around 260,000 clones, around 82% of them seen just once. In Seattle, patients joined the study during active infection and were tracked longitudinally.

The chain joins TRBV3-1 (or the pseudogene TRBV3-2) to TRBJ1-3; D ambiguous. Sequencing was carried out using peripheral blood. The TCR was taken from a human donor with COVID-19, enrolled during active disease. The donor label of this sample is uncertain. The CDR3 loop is CASSQGPTRSGNTIYF. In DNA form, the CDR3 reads TGTGCCAGCAGCCAAGGGCCGACACGCTCTGGAAACACCATATATTTT.